This is a list of T cell receptor beta chains from one sample in a study of T-cell reconstitution after alpha-beta-depleted transplantation in children. One entry per CDR3 protein results from TCRdb running MiXCR on the PCR reads. The sample contains over 550,000 distinct CDR3 sequences, approximately 10% of which appear only once. The sample here was PBMCs from the stem cell graft donor, taken from the stem cell graft. These receptors originate from a human donor who donated a stem cell graft to a child with acute myeloid leukemia. CDR3s include the opening cysteine and the closing phenylalanine or tryptophan. The order of the fields is clone size, J gene, D gene, V gene, CDR3 DNA, CDR3 protein. D genes are given only for firm matches. Not all rows give a size; the values are once, few, many and, for expanded clones, a class.

abundance: few; j_gene: TRBJ2-2; d_gene: .; v_gene: TRBV5-6; CDR3nt: TGTGCCAGCAGCTTGCGAACGGCCTGGGGCACCGGGGAGCTGTTTTTT; CDR3aa: CASSLRTAWGTGELFF
abundance: many; j_gene: TRBJ2-1; d_gene: TRBD2; v_gene: TRBV6-1; CDR3nt: TGTGCCAGCAGTGAGTCGGCTAGCGGCTACAATGAGCAGTTCTTC; CDR3aa: CASSESASGYNEQFF
abundance: many; j_gene: TRBJ2-7; d_gene: TRBD2; v_gene: TRBV7-2; CDR3nt: TGTGCCAGCAGCATTGGACTAGCGTGGGAGCAGTACTTC; CDR3aa: CASSIGLAWEQYF
abundance: many; j_gene: TRBJ2-3; d_gene: TRBD2; v_gene: TRBV20-1; CDR3nt: TGCAGTGCTAGGGGACTAGCGGGGCTCACAGATACGCAGTATTTT; CDR3aa: CSARGLAGLTDTQYF
abundance: many; j_gene: TRBJ2-7; d_gene: TRBD2; v_gene: TRBV6-5; CDR3nt: TGTGCCAGCAGCTCACTTCCGGGACTAGCGAGCGAGCAGTACTTC; CDR3aa: CASSSLPGLASEQYF
abundance: few; j_gene: TRBJ2-5; d_gene: TRBD2; v_gene: TRBV15; CDR3nt: TGTGCCACCAGCGAAGTCAGACTAGCGGGAGGCCCCAGAGAGACCCAGTACTTC; CDR3aa: CATSEVRLAGGPRETQYF
abundance: few; j_gene: TRBJ1-2; d_gene: TRBD1; v_gene: TRBV12-3/TRBV12-4; CDR3nt: TGTGCCAGCAGTTTCGGGGGACAGGGGTCCTATGGCTACACCTTC; CDR3aa: CASSFGGQGSYGYTF
abundance: many; j_gene: TRBJ2-6; d_gene: .; v_gene: TRBV7-7; CDR3nt: TGTGCTAGCAGCCCCACTACAGGGAGTGGGGCCAACGTCCTGACTTTC; CDR3aa: CASSPTTGSGANVLTF
abundance: few; j_gene: TRBJ2-7; d_gene: TRBD2; v_gene: TRBV11-2; CDR3nt: TGTGCCAGCAGCTTTGGACCGGGACTAGCGGTTTACGAGCAGTACTTC; CDR3aa: CASSFGPGLAVYEQYF
abundance: many; j_gene: TRBJ2-2; d_gene: .; v_gene: TRBV29-1; CDR3nt: TGCAGCATCCAAGGCGGTAACGGGGAGCTGTTTTTT; CDR3aa: CSIQGGNGELFF
abundance: few; j_gene: TRBJ2-6; d_gene: .; v_gene: TRBV7-3; CDR3nt: TGTGCCAGCAGCTTAATGGACAGTTCCTCTGGGGCCAACGTCCTGACTTTC; CDR3aa: CASSLMDSSSGANVLTF
abundance: many; j_gene: TRBJ2-1; d_gene: TRBD1; v_gene: TRBV9; CDR3nt: TGTGCCAGCAGCGTAGAACAGGGGGCGCGGAATGAGCAGTTCTTC; CDR3aa: CASSVEQGARNEQFF
abundance: few; j_gene: TRBJ2-7; d_gene: TRBD2; v_gene: TRBV20-1; CDR3nt: TGCAGTGCTGCTGGACTAGGAGCCTACGAGCAGTACTTC; CDR3aa: CSAAGLGAYEQYF
abundance: .; j_gene: TRBJ2-2; d_gene: .; v_gene: TRBV12-5; CDR3nt: TGTGCTAGTGGTCGAGGGGTTAACACCGGGGAGCTGTTTTTT; CDR3aa: CASGRGVNTGELFF
abundance: many; j_gene: TRBJ2-1; d_gene: TRBD2; v_gene: TRBV20-1; CDR3nt: TGCAGTGCTAGAGTAAGGGGACTAGCGGAGAGCTCCTACAATGAGCAGTTCTTC; CDR3aa: CSARVRGLAESSYNEQFF
abundance: .; j_gene: TRBJ2-5; d_gene: .; v_gene: TRBV4-1; CDR3nt: TGCGCCAGCAGCCAATCTGGGACCACGGAGACCCAGTACTTC; CDR3aa: CASSQSGTTETQYF
abundance: few; j_gene: TRBJ2-7; d_gene: .; v_gene: TRBV29-1; CDR3nt: TGCAGCGTCGGGACGGCCGGCAGGGACGAGCAGTACTTC; CDR3aa: CSVGTAGRDEQYF
abundance: .; j_gene: TRBJ2-5; d_gene: .; v_gene: TRBV13; CDR3nt: TGTGCCAGCAGCAGCAGTACGAGTAGCATTCTAGAGACCCAGTACTTC; CDR3aa: CASSSSTSSILETQYF
abundance: .; j_gene: TRBJ2-1; d_gene: .; v_gene: TRBV27; CDR3nt: TGTGCCATTCGTCTGGAGGTAGGGCACAATGAGCAGTTCTTC; CDR3aa: CAIRLEVGHNEQFF
abundance: .; j_gene: TRBJ2-7; d_gene: .; v_gene: TRBV29-1; CDR3nt: TGCAGCGTTGAAGGACCCGGGTTGGGGCAGTACTTC; CDR3aa: CSVEGPGLGQYF
abundance: .; j_gene: TRBJ2-7; d_gene: .; v_gene: TRBV29-1; CDR3nt: TGCAGCGTTAGCTCAGGGGCTACCTACGAGCAGTACTTC; CDR3aa: CSVSSGATYEQYF
abundance: many; j_gene: TRBJ2-7; d_gene: .; v_gene: TRBV7-9; CDR3nt: TGTGCCAGCAGCTTTTTACAGGGCTCCTACGAGCAGTACTTC; CDR3aa: CASSFLQGSYEQYF
abundance: few; j_gene: TRBJ2-3; d_gene: .; v_gene: TRBV7-9; CDR3nt: TGTGCCAGCAGCTTGGAGAGGAGGGCCAGCACAGATACGCAGTATTTT; CDR3aa: CASSLERRASTDTQYF
abundance: .; j_gene: TRBJ1-4; d_gene: .; v_gene: TRBV7-8; CDR3nt: TGTGCCAGCAGCTTAGGGACAGCCTATGCAACTAATGAAAAACTGTTTTTT; CDR3aa: CASSLGTAYATNEKLFF
abundance: few; j_gene: TRBJ2-5; d_gene: .; v_gene: TRBV29-1; CDR3nt: TGCAGCGCAAGGGACGGAGGCCTGGCCCAGTACTTC; CDR3aa: CSARDGGLAQYF
abundance: many; j_gene: TRBJ2-6; d_gene: .; v_gene: TRBV29-1; CDR3nt: TGCAGCGTTGCGAGGTCTGGGGCCAACGTCCTGACTTTC; CDR3aa: CSVARSGANVLTF
abundance: few; j_gene: TRBJ2-7; d_gene: .; v_gene: TRBV20-1; CDR3nt: TGCAGTGCTAGGGCTAACTACGGGGAAAAGCCCAGGTGGCAGTACTTC; CDR3aa: CSARANYGEKPRWQYF
abundance: .; j_gene: TRBJ2-2; d_gene: TRBD1; v_gene: TRBV10-3; CDR3nt: TGTGCCATCAGTGCGCAGGGACAGTACACCGGGGAGCTGTTTTTT; CDR3aa: CAISAQGQYTGELFF
abundance: .; j_gene: TRBJ2-1; d_gene: TRBD2; v_gene: TRBV25-1; CDR3nt: TGTGCCAGCAGTGCCGTACCCGGACTAGGAGACAATGAGCAGTTCTTC; CDR3aa: CASSAVPGLGDNEQFF
abundance: .; j_gene: TRBJ2-3; d_gene: TRBD2; v_gene: TRBV7-9; CDR3nt: TGTGCCAGCGGAGTTAGCGGGGTCCTTGAGACGCAGTATTTT; CDR3aa: CASGVSGVLETQYF
abundance: .; j_gene: TRBJ2-3; d_gene: TRBD2; v_gene: TRBV5-4; CDR3nt: TGTGCCAGCAGCTTGTGGGCGGGAGACTCATTCAGCACAGATACGCAGTATTTT; CDR3aa: CASSLWAGDSFSTDTQYF
abundance: .; j_gene: TRBJ2-1; d_gene: TRBD2; v_gene: TRBV5-1; CDR3nt: TGCGCCAGCAGCCCGACAAACCTAGCGGGAGTTATCAACAATGAGCAGTTCTTC; CDR3aa: CASSPTNLAGVINNEQFF
abundance: .; j_gene: TRBJ1-1; d_gene: .; v_gene: TRBV7-9; CDR3nt: TGTGCCAGCAGCAGGTCAGGGACGCCGGGGGCTTTCTTT; CDR3aa: CASSRSGTPGAFF
abundance: .; j_gene: TRBJ2-7; d_gene: TRBD2; v_gene: TRBV28; CDR3nt: TGTGCCAGCGGCGAGCTCCTTATGGGAGGGGAGCAGTACTTC; CDR3aa: CASGELLMGGEQYF
abundance: many; j_gene: TRBJ2-1; d_gene: TRBD2; v_gene: TRBV20-1; CDR3nt: TGCAGTGCTAGAGGGCGGGAGCTGTACAATGAGCAGTTCTTC; CDR3aa: CSARGRELYNEQFF
abundance: many; j_gene: TRBJ1-4; d_gene: TRBD1; v_gene: TRBV7-9; CDR3nt: TGTGCCAGCAGCCCGGGACAGGGGGAAGAAAAACTGTTTTTT; CDR3aa: CASSPGQGEEKLFF
abundance: .; j_gene: TRBJ1-2; d_gene: .; v_gene: TRBV6-1; CDR3nt: TGTGCCAGCAGTGAATCCTATGGCTACACCTTC; CDR3aa: CASSESYGYTF
abundance: .; j_gene: TRBJ2-3; d_gene: .; v_gene: TRBV10-2; CDR3nt: TGCGCCAGCAGTGCCCTAGCAGATACGCAGTATTTT; CDR3aa: CASSALADTQYF
abundance: .; j_gene: TRBJ2-5; d_gene: .; v_gene: TRBV29-1; CDR3nt: TGCAGCGTTGAAGATCCCGTAGTAGAGACCCAGTACTTC; CDR3aa: CSVEDPVVETQYF
abundance: .; j_gene: TRBJ1-2; d_gene: TRBD1; v_gene: TRBV6-1; CDR3nt: TGTGCCAGCAGAGTGACAGGGGGCGTCGATGGCTACACCTTC; CDR3aa: CASRVTGGVDGYTF
abundance: .; j_gene: TRBJ2-6; d_gene: .; v_gene: TRBV2; CDR3nt: TGTGCCAGCAATCCCTCCGGGGCCAACGTCCTGACTTTC; CDR3aa: CASNPSGANVLTF
abundance: few; j_gene: TRBJ2-7; d_gene: .; v_gene: TRBV4-2; CDR3nt: TGTGCCAGCAGCCAAGCCGTGGTAGCCAAAGGAGACTACGAGCAGTACTTC; CDR3aa: CASSQAVVAKGDYEQYF
abundance: few; j_gene: TRBJ2-7; d_gene: TRBD2; v_gene: TRBV29-1; CDR3nt: TGCAGCGCACAAATACCTAGCGGGAGGATCTACGAGCAGTACTTC; CDR3aa: CSAQIPSGRIYEQYF
abundance: .; j_gene: TRBJ2-5; d_gene: .; v_gene: TRBV20-1; CDR3nt: TGCAGTGCCAGAACAGGGACGCGAGAGACCCAGTACTTC; CDR3aa: CSARTGTRETQYF
abundance: many; j_gene: TRBJ2-2; d_gene: .; v_gene: TRBV24-1; CDR3nt: TGTGCCACCAGTGACTCACGGGGCCTCACCGGGGAGCTGTTTTTT; CDR3aa: CATSDSRGLTGELFF
abundance: .; j_gene: TRBJ2-1; d_gene: .; v_gene: TRBV18; CDR3nt: TGTGCCAGCTCCCTCACCAATGAGCAGTCCTTC; CDR3aa: CASSLTNEQSF
abundance: .; j_gene: TRBJ2-5; d_gene: .; v_gene: TRBV29-1; CDR3nt: TGCAGCGTTGAAGATCGGGGCGGGAAGGGAGAGACCCAGTACTTC; CDR3aa: CSVEDRGGKGETQYF
abundance: many; j_gene: TRBJ2-5; d_gene: .; v_gene: TRBV20-1; CDR3nt: TGCAGTTGCTTCGTAGGGGTAGGCGACCAGTACTTC; CDR3aa: CSCFVGVGDQYF
abundance: .; j_gene: TRBJ1-4; d_gene: TRBD1; v_gene: TRBV7-9; CDR3nt: TGTGCCAGCAGCTTAGCGGGACAGGGCGCTGAAAAACTGTTTTTT; CDR3aa: CASSLAGQGAEKLFF
abundance: many; j_gene: TRBJ2-1; d_gene: TRBD1; v_gene: TRBV15; CDR3nt: TGTGCCACCAGCAGTCAACCCGGGACAGGGAATGACAATGAGCAGTTCTTC; CDR3aa: CATSSQPGTGNDNEQFF
abundance: .; j_gene: TRBJ1-1; d_gene: .; v_gene: TRBV10-3; CDR3nt: TGTGCCATCAGTGAGGGGGCAGGCCGGGAAGCTTTCTTT; CDR3aa: CAISEGAGREAFF
abundance: few; j_gene: TRBJ2-3; d_gene: .; v_gene: TRBV20-1; CDR3nt: TGCAGTGCTAGTCCTCCGGGGGTTGGGATGGGAAATACGCAGTATTTT; CDR3aa: CSASPPGVGMGNTQYF
abundance: few; j_gene: TRBJ1-2; d_gene: TRBD1; v_gene: TRBV12-3/TRBV12-4; CDR3nt: TGTGCCAGCAGTTTTTGGGACAGGGTCCCTCGCGGCTACACCTTC; CDR3aa: CASSFWDRVPRGYTF
abundance: many; j_gene: TRBJ2-1; d_gene: TRBD2; v_gene: TRBV7-9; CDR3nt: TGTGCCAGCAGGCATCCGGGACTAGCGGGAGTCAACAATGAGCAGTTCTTC; CDR3aa: CASRHPGLAGVNNEQFF
abundance: .; j_gene: TRBJ2-3; d_gene: .; v_gene: TRBV20-1; CDR3nt: TGCAGTGCTAGAGATCGAACGGACATGGGTACAGATACGCAGTATTTT; CDR3aa: CSARDRTDMGTDTQYF